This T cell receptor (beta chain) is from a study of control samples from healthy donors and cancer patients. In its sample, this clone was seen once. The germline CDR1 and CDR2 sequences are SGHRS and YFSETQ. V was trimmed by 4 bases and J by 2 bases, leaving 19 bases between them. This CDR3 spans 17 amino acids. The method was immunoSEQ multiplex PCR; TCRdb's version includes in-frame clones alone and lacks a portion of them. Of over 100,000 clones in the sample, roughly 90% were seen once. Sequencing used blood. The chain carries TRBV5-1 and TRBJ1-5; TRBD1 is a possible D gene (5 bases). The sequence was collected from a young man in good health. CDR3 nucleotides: TGCGCCAGCAGCCATCCCACAGGAGAGGTCGGCAATCAGCCCCAGCATTTT. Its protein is CASSHPTGEVGNQPQHF.